A single sample gave rise to the 18 T cell receptor beta chains below, sequenced in a study of cytomegalovirus exposure and HLA in healthy donors. 60 Vbeta and 13 Jbeta primers were used in PCR. Generated by immunoSEQ multiplex PCR, the TCRdb table keeps only in-frame clones and is missing some. The data contain 50,000 or so clones, roughly four fifths of them singletons. Input material: PBMCs. These receptors all stem from a boy aged 5 to 17 in good health and CMV-seropositive.

The rearrangement uses TRBV9 and TRBJ2-1; 10 bases are shared with TRBD1. The V gene's germline CDR1 is SGDLS and CDR2 YYNGEE. The CDR3 spans 17 residues. Trimming at V came to 3 bases and at J to 8 bases, leaving 14 bases not matched to a gene. DNA for the CDR3: TGTGCCAGCAGCGAATTACCGGGACAGGGGTACGAGGATGAGCAGTTCTTC. Encoded protein: CASSELPGQGYEDEQFF.

Regarding this clone: This sample includes further DNA sequences coding for the same CDR3. The rearrangement uses TRBV29-1 and TRBJ1-2; the match to TRBD1 covers 10 bases. The CDR3 loop spans 15 amino acids. Germline-derived CDR1 and CDR2 are SQVTM and ANQGSEA. Trimming cost V 5 bases and J 5 bases; bases outside gene matches: 11. CDR3 bases: TGCAGCGTTCCTTTCCCGGGACAGGGGCCTTATGGCTACACCTTC. It encodes CSVPFPGQGPYGYTF.

DNA for the CDR3: TGTGCCAGCAGTGAATTTACAACCTATAATTCACCCCTCCACTTT. Translating gives CASSEFTTYNSPLHF. The chain is built from TRBV6-1 and TRBJ1-6; D gene unclear. Per the germline V gene, CDR1 is MNHNS and CDR2 is SASEGT. With 2 bases removed from V and 2 bases from J, the gap between germline ends came to 7 bases. CDR3 length: 15 amino acids.

CDR3 sequence reads: CASRSGGNTGELFF. The CDR3 DNA sequence: TGTGCCAGTAGATCGGGGGGGAACACCGGGGAGCTGTTTTTT. This chain joins TRBV19 and TRBJ2-2, with 7 bases aligning to TRBD2. The CDR3 length is 14 residues. Trimming cost V 6 bases and J 1 base; bases outside gene matches: 2. Germline CDR1 is LNHDA and CDR2 is SQIVND (reference sequence).

In DNA, the CDR3 is TGTGCCAGCAGCCCCGGGGAGGGTACGGAGACCCAGTACTTC. Protein: CASSPGEGTETQYF. The V and J genes are TRBV7-8 and TRBJ2-5, with 7 positions matching TRBD2. Germline-derived CDR1 and CDR2 are SGHVS and FQNEAQ. CDR3 length equals 14 residues. Unmatched junction bases numbered 8, after V lost 5 bases and J lost 5 bases.

This clone was detected only a few times. The V gene is TRBV7-6, the J gene TRBJ2-5; D perhaps matches TRBD1 (6 bases). The CDR3 is made up of 13 amino acids. Trimming cost V 4 bases and J 4 bases, with 10 bases left between them. CDR1 and CDR2 from the germline V gene are SGHVS and FNYEAQ. The CDR3: CASSYREGETQYF. CDR3 in DNA: TGTGCCAGCAGCTACAGGGAAGGAGAGACCCAGTACTTC.

This clone was counted between two and nine times. The V gene is TRBV19, the J gene TRBJ1-2; TRBD1 matches at 8 bases. CDR3 length: 15 amino acids. V gave up 1 base and J gave up 5 bases; unmatched junction bases: 6. Looked up from germline, CDR1 is LNHDA and CDR2 is SQIVND (reference sequence). The CDR3 reads CASSIGTGTVYGYTF. The CDR3 DNA sequence: TGTGCCAGTAGTATAGGGACAGGGACAGTGTATGGCTACACCTTC.

The chain recombines TRBV10-3 with TRBJ1-6, with a possible D match to TRBD1 (5 bases). Germline V CDR1 and CDR2: ENHRY, SYGVKD. This CDR3 comprises 12 residues. Between the trimmed V and J ends, which lost 6 bases and 10 bases, there was a span of 10 bases. The CDR3 DNA reads TGTGCCATCAGCCCGGACAAGTCACCCCTCCACTTT. It specifies CAISPDKSPLHF.

J is TRBJ2-3 and V is TRBV7-9; perhaps TRBD2 as D (5 bases). Trimming took off 4 bases at V and 5 bases at J, with 16 bases between the two ends. This CDR3 has 15 residues. CDR1 is SEHNR and CDR2 is FQNEAQ in the germline V gene (reference sequence). CDR3 protein: CASSSSDQSGDTQYF. Here the CDR3 DNA reads TGTGCCAGCAGCTCAAGCGATCAGAGCGGAGATACGCAGTATTTT.

V gene TRBV9 combines with J gene TRBJ2-3, with TRBD1 as a possible D gene (6 bases). Trimming took 3 bases from V and 5 from J, leaving 19 bases between them. The CDR3 has 16 residues. Germline V gene sequence: CDR1 SGDLS, CDR2 YYNGEE. The CDR3 spells CASSAGPGQMGDTQYF. The CDR3 bases are TGTGCCAGCAGCGCCGGACCGGGACAAATGGGAGATACGCAGTATTTT.

The J gene is TRBJ1-2, the V gene TRBV11-2, with D hard to call. The CDR3 extends over 16 amino acids. V was cut by 5 bases and J by 3 bases, with 19 bases left in between. The germline gives CDR1 SGHAT, CDR2 FQNNGV. Here the CDR3 DNA reads TGTGCCAGCAGCCTGGCGGAGCGTCCCATGGACTATGGCTACACCTTC. It yields the protein CASSLAERPMDYGYTF.

J is TRBJ1-5 and V is TRBV7-8, with D unresolved. The V end was cut by 6 bases, the J end by 0 bases, with 9 bases between. This CDR3 comprises 14 residues. From germline, CDR1 is SGHVS and CDR2 FQNEAQ. The CDR3 DNA sequence: TGTGCCAGCAGGCTAGGTGATAGCAATCAGCCCCAGCATTTT. Translating it yields CASRLGDSNQPQHF. The whole variable domain, remainder taken from reference TRBV7-8 and TRBJ1-5, is GAGVSQSPRYKVAKRGQDVALRCDPISGHVSLFWYQQALGQGPEFLTYFQNEAQLDKSGLPSDRFFAERPEGSVSTLKIQRTQQEDSAVYLCASRLGDSNQPQHFGDGTRLSIL.

This rearrangement joins TRBV7-6 to TRBJ1-1; 12 nucleotides agree with TRBD1. The trim removed 4 bases at V and 6 bases at J, leaving 6 bases unmatched. This CDR3 spans 15 amino acids. Germline V lookup: CDR1 SGHVS, CDR2 FNYEAQ. CDR3 region: CASSWPGTGGSEAFF. Here the CDR3 DNA reads TGTGCCAGCAGCTGGCCCGGGACAGGGGGCTCTGAAGCTTTCTTT.

The chain combines TRBV7-2 with TRBJ2-5, with D perhaps matching TRBD1 (6 bases). The germline V gene encodes CDR1 SGHTA and CDR2 FQGNSA. CDR3 length: 13 amino acids. The V end lost 5 bases, the J end lost 4 bases, and 11 bases lay between the germline ends. The CDR3 DNA reads as TGTGCCAGCAGCCGAACAGGGAGAGAGACCCAGTACTTC. Protein: CASSRTGRETQYF.

The J gene is TRBJ2-5, the V gene TRBV27; 8 bases line up with TRBD2. There are 15 residues in the CDR3. After removal of 4 bases from V and 4 bases from J, the junction contained 8 bases not matched to a gene. The V gene's germline CDR1 is MNHEY and CDR2 SMNVEV (reference sequence). CDR3 sequence: CASSSIGGASETQYF. The CDR3 bases are TGTGCCAGCAGTTCCATCGGGGGGGCCTCAGAGACCCAGTACTTC.

This chain connects TRBV5-6 to TRBJ2-7; 7 nucleotides line up with TRBD1. There are 14 residues in the CDR3. The ends lost 2 bases at V and 12 bases at J; junction bases unmatched: 14. Germline V lookup: CDR1 SGHDT, CDR2 YYEEEE. The DNA of the CDR3 is TGTGCCAGCAGCTTTCCGGGACAGAATCCGAGGCGGTACTTC. It encodes CASSFPGQNPRRYF.

The chain couples TRBV6-5 to TRBJ1-2; tentatively, D is TRBD1 (6 bases). Trimming took off 2 bases at V and 8 bases at J, with 15 bases between the two ends. The CDR3 is 14 amino acids. The germline gives CDR1 MNHEY, CDR2 SVGAGI. CDR3 in DNA: TGTGCCAGCAGTTACCAGGGGACTACGGGGGGCTACACCTTC. It translates to CASSYQGTTGGYTF.

The rearrangement joins TRBV18 to TRBJ2-7; D remains unclear. V lost 11 bases, J lost 2 bases, and 19 bases lay in between. Germline V gene sequence: CDR1 KGHSH, CDR2 LQKENI. The CDR3 runs to 14 residues. CDR3 DNA sequence: TGTGCCTGTTCGACCGGCATCAGCGCCTACGAGCAGTACTTC. Its protein is CACSTGISAYEQYF.